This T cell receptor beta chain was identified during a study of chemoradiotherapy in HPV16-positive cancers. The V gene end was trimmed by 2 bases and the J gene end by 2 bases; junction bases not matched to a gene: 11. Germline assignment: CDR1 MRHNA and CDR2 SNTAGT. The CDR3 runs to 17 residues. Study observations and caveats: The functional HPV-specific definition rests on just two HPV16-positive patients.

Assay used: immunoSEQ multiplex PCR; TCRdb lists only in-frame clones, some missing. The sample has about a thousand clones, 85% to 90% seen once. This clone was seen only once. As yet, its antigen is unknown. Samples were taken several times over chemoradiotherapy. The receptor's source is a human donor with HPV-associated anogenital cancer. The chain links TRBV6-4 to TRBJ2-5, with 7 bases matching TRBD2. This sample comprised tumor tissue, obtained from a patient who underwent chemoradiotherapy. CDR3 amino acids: CASSDPTASGFQETQYF. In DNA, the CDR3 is TGTGCCAGCAGTGACCCCACGGCTAGCGGATTTCAAGAGACCCAGTACTTC.